This record concerns one TCR beta chain sequence. The sample comes from a study of shared clonotypes between healthy human individuals. Trimming pared 1 base from V and 7 bases from J, leaving 10 bases between. Germline lookup yields CDR1 MDHEN and CDR2 SYDVKM. This CDR3 has 14 amino acids. Here immunoSEQ multiplex PCR was the method, and the copy in TCRdb shows in-frame clones only, minus some. This table holds some 2,100,000 clones, about 94% found once. Donors comprised only Caucasian adults living in Nashville, Tennessee. The chain recombines TRBV28 with TRBJ1-4; D unclear. The receptor's source is a young man in good health. Sequencing used naive CD4+ T cells sorted from blood. As to subset: CD45RA+ positively selected. In nucleotides, the CDR3 is TGTGCCAGCAGTTTATCTGGGCTCCTTGAAAAACTGTTTTTT. It encodes CASSLSGLLEKLFF.